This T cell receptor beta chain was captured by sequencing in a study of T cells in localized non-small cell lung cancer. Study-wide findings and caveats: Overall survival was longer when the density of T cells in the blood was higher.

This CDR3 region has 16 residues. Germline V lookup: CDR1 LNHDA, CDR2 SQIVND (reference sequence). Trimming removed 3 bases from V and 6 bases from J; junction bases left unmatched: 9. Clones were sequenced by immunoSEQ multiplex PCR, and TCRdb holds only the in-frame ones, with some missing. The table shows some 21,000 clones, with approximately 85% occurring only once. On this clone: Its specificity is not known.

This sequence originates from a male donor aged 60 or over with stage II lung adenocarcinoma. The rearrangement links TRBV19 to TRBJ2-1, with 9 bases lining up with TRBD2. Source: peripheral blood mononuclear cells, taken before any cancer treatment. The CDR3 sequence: CASSILSSGKINEQFF. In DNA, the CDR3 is TGTGCCAGTAGTATTCTTTCTAGCGGGAAAATCAATGAGCAGTTCTTC.